The 23 T cell receptor beta chains listed next were all sequenced from one sample in a study of response to subunit inactivated influenza vaccine. TCRdb recomputed calls from the RT-PCR reads with MiXCR, one row per CDR3 protein. This sample has more than 700,000 distinct CDR3 sequences, with approximately 22% found just once. Here the sequenced sample was PBMCs from blood, taken around 5 days after vaccination. Every receptor here comes from a man in his fifties or sixties who received an inactivated influenza vaccine.

This clonotype was seen a few times. The V and J genes are TRBV7-2 and TRBJ2-3; D unresolved. There are 16 residues in the CDR3. Deletions cut 0 bases from V and 5 bases from J, with 15 bases between. Germline CDR1 and CDR2: SGHTA and FQGNSA. The CDR3 protein is CASSLARRRSLDTQYF. Here the CDR3 DNA reads TGTGCCAGCAGCTTAGCAAGACGGCGAAGCTTAGATACGCAGTATTTT.

The chain joins TRBV10-3 to TRBJ2-6, with 8 bases that match TRBD1. Germline lookup yields CDR1 ENHRY and CDR2 SYGVKD. The trim removed 3 bases at V and 1 base at J, leaving 5 bases unmatched. The CDR3 covers 17 residues. CDR3 bases: TGTGCCATCAGTGATCAGGGGGCAGGTTCTGGGGCCAACGTCCTGACTTTC. Its protein product is CAISDQGAGSGANVLTF.

This clonotype has just a few counts. The V and J genes are TRBV20-1 and TRBJ2-7, with a tentative D call TRBD1 (5 bases). Trimming cost V 0 bases and J 2 bases, with 14 bases left between them. Germline CDR1 reads DFQATT; CDR2 reads SNEGSKA (reference sequence). The CDR3 consists of 15 residues. The CDR3, as DNA: TGCAGTGCTAGAGATCTCCGCAGGGTAGCCTACGAGCAGTACTTC. Protein product: CSARDLRRVAYEQYF.

The table lists this clonotype with many counts. This rearrangement joins TRBV20-1 to TRBJ2-5; 11 bases map to TRBD2. Germline V CDR1 and CDR2: DFQATT, SNEGSKA (reference sequence). There are 13 residues in the CDR3. With 7 bases clipped from V and 4 bases from J, the junction kept 5 bases outside the gene matches. The chain's CDR3 is CSVTGTSGETQYF. Written as DNA, the CDR3 is TGCAGTGTCACCGGGACTAGCGGAGAGACCCAGTACTTC.

This clonotype was seen a few times. This chain links TRBV4-2 with TRBJ2-7; 11 bases match TRBD2. Trimming removed 4 bases from V and 2 bases from J; junction bases left unmatched: 10. Germline assignment: CDR1 LGHNA and CDR2 YNFKEQ. This CDR3 is built from 17 residues. The CDR3 region is CASSRNLAGGSAYEQYF. CDR3 nucleotides: TGTGCCAGCAGCCGGAACCTAGCGGGGGGCTCCGCCTACGAGCAGTACTTC.

V and J are TRBV7-2 and TRBJ2-1; D is perhaps TRBD2 (5 bases). The germline gives CDR1 SGHTA, CDR2 FQGNSA. The CDR3 is 14 residues long. The V end lost 1 base, the J end lost 8 bases, and 12 bases lay between the germline ends. CDR3 coding DNA: TGTGCCAGCAGCTTAGGCCCCACTAGTTATGAGCAGTTCTTC. Translating gives CASSLGPTSYEQFF.

This clonotype has a count of ten or more. This chain links TRBV29-1 with TRBJ1-1; D is perhaps TRBD1 (5 bases). The CDR3 sequence is 10 residues long. The V end lost 4 bases, the J end lost 9 bases, and 9 bases lay between the germline ends. Per germline, CDR1 SQVTM and CDR2 ANQGSEA. CDR3 nucleotides: TGCAGCGTTGGGGACGTACAAGCTTTCTTT. Its translation: CSVGDVQAFF. The full variable domain, its missing parts supplied by reference TRBV29-1 and TRBJ1-1, is SAVISQKPSRDICQRGTSLTIQCQVDSQVTMMFWYRQQPGQSLTLIATANQGSEATYESGFVIDKFPISRPNLTFSTLTVSNMSPEDSSIYLCSVGDVQAFFGQGTRLTVV.

This clonotype was counted only a few times. CDR3 in amino acids: CASSLEGRRRLAKNIQYF. DNA of the CDR3: TGTGCCAGCAGCTTAGAGGGGCGACGGAGACTAGCCAAAAACATTCAGTACTTC. This sequence joins TRBV7-8 and TRBJ2-4; D might be TRBD1 (5 bases). Trimming stripped 1 base from V and 0 bases from J, with 16 bases between. Germline values: CDR1 SGHVS, CDR2 FQNEAQ. CDR3 length: 18 residues.

This clonotype was seen only a few times. The chain links TRBV5-1 to TRBJ1-2; 7 bases align to TRBD1. This CDR3 is 15 amino acids long. Germline trimming cut 2 bases from V and 3 bases from J; bases unmatched to any gene: 7. Germline loops: CDR1 SGHRS, CDR2 YFSETQ. The chain's CDR3 is CASSLGQGVDYGYTF. DNA of the CDR3: TGCGCCAGCAGCTTAGGCCAGGGGGTTGACTATGGCTACACCTTC.

The chain combines TRBV7-2 with TRBJ1-4; 8 nucleotides match TRBD1. The length of the CDR3 is 15 residues. Germline V gene lookup returns CDR1 SGHTA and CDR2 FQGNSA. V shed 2 bases, J shed 8 bases, and the junction held 7 bases outside the gene matches. CDR3 sequence reads: CASSLRQGAREKLFF. CDR3 DNA: TGTGCCAGCAGCTTACGGCAGGGGGCAAGAGAAAAACTGTTTTTT.

This clonotype has ten or more counts. CDR3 sequence (DNA): TGTGCCACCAGTGATTTTGCTAGCGGGAGTCTCCCTACGAAAGATGAGCAGTTCTTC. This sequence encodes CATSDFASGSLPTKDEQFF. V gene TRBV24-1 combines with J gene TRBJ2-1, with 10 bases aligning to TRBD2. Germline V gene sequence: CDR1 KGHDR, CDR2 SFDVKD. V lost 1 base and J lost 8; bases outside the gene matches: 16. The CDR3 covers 19 residues.

Notes on this clonotype: The junction shows a germline mismatch at one end, possibly a read error. The rearrangement joins TRBV7-9 to TRBJ2-7, with 8 bases that match TRBD1. The length of the CDR3 is 16 residues. Germline V gene data show CDR1 as SEHNR and CDR2 as FQNEAQ (reference sequence). CDR3 bases: TGTGCCAGCATCTTAGGAGCCACAGGGGGAGTAGACGAGCAGTACTTC. This gives the protein CASILGATGGVDEQYF.

This sequence joins TRBV6-1 and TRBJ1-1; D gene ambiguous. Germline V CDR1 and CDR2: MNHNS, SASEGT. V lost 1 base and J 5 bases, leaving 17 bases between the germline ends. This CDR3 is built from 16 residues. The CDR3 DNA reads TGTGCCAGCAGTGAAGGATCAAAGGCCGTACCTACTGAAGCTTTCTTT. Its protein product is CASSEGSKAVPTEAFF.

CDR3 protein: CSARVGYSNQPQHF. The DNA for the CDR3 is TGCAGTGCTAGAGTTGGGTATAGCAATCAGCCCCAGCATTTT. The chain links TRBV20-1 to TRBJ1-5, with D uncertain. V was trimmed by 1 base and J by 0 bases, leaving 7 bases between them. The germline CDR1 and CDR2 sequences are DFQATT and SNEGSKA (reference sequence). This CDR3 is built from 14 residues.

Ten or more counts support this clonotype. This sequence joins TRBV5-1 and TRBJ2-3; D perhaps matches TRBD2 (5 bases). The ends were cut back, 3 bases at V and 7 bases at J, with 18 bases in the middle. CDR1 and CDR2 (germline): SGHRS, YFSETQ. CDR3 length equals 15 residues. CDR3 protein: CASSSWGASENTQYF. Here the CDR3 DNA reads TGCGCCAGCAGCTCCTGGGGAGCTTCGGAGAATACGCAGTATTTT.

J is TRBJ2-7 and V is TRBV2, with TRBD2 identical over 10 bases. This CDR3 is built from 16 residues. The V gene end was trimmed by 7 bases and the J gene end by 1 base; junction bases not matched to a gene: 10. Germline V CDR1 and CDR2: SNHLY, FYNNEI. CDR3 protein: CASKGLAALVSYEQYF. CDR3 nucleotide sequence: TGTGCCAGCAAAGGACTAGCGGCGCTAGTTTCCTACGAGCAGTACTTC.

The rearrangement links TRBV12-3 or TRBV12-4 to TRBJ1-1; maybe TRBD1 (6 bases). CDR3 length: 15 amino acids. Between the trimmed V and J ends, which lost 7 bases and 1 base, there was a span of 16 bases. The chain's CDR3 is CASTITGHRNTEAFF. Written as DNA, the CDR3 is TGTGCCAGCACCATAACGGGACACCGGAACACTGAAGCTTTCTTT.

This clonotype was detected a few times. V usage is TRBV5-1 and J usage is TRBJ2-3; 12 nucleotides align to TRBD2. CDR3 size: 17 residues. Germline loops: CDR1 SGHRS, CDR2 YFSETQ. Trimming at V came to 4 bases and at J to 5 bases, leaving 11 bases not matched to a gene. CDR3 bases: TGCGCCAGCAGCGACAAACGACTAGCGGGGGCAGTAGATACGCAGTATTTT. This translates into CASSDKRLAGAVDTQYF.

The chain links TRBV7-2 to TRBJ2-3; no reliable D call. The CDR3 is made up of 16 amino acids. Germline V lookup: CDR1 SGHTA, CDR2 FQGNSA. Trimming cost V 3 bases and J 0 bases, with 13 bases left between them. CDR3 bases: TGTGCCAGCAGCTTGGCTTTTACCCTAAGCACAGATACGCAGTATTTT. Its translation is CASSLAFTLSTDTQYF. Complete variable domain (other parts from reference TRBV7-2 and TRBJ2-3): GAGVSQSPSNKVTEKGKDVELRCDPISGHTALYWYRQSLGQGLEFLIYFQGNSAPDKSGLPSDRFSAERTGGSVSTLTIQRTQQEDSAVYLCASSLAFTLSTDTQYFGPGTRLTVL.

This clonotype has a handful of counts. V gene TRBV9 combines with J gene TRBJ1-5; unclear D gene. The CDR3 runs 15 residues. Trimming left V 4 bases short and J 5 bases short, with 16 bases between. The germline CDR1 and CDR2 sequences are SGDLS and YYNGEE. CDR3 in DNA: TGTGCCAGCAGCTCCACCGGACGGTGGGATCAGCCCCAGCATTTT. This codes for CASSSTGRWDQPQHF.

There are a few counts of this clonotype. V and J are TRBV5-1 and TRBJ2-7, with 11 bases fitting TRBD1. The CDR3 covers 15 residues. Germline loops: CDR1 SGHRS, CDR2 YFSETQ. The ends lost 5 bases at V and 10 bases at J; junction bases unmatched: 14. The CDR3 sequence is CASRKIPGQGGYQYF. The CDR3 DNA is TGCGCCAGCAGGAAAATACCGGGACAGGGGGGGTACCAGTACTTC.

The chain joins TRBV28 to TRBJ2-4, with 9 bases fitting TRBD1. Germline V gene data show CDR1 as MDHEN and CDR2 as SYDVKM. The CDR3 covers 15 residues. The J segment lost 9 bases and the V segment lost 4 bases, leaving 10 bases of the junction unmatched. DNA for the CDR3: TGTGCCAGCAGTTCTCCGGGACAGGGATTCAGCATTCAGTACTTC. This sequence encodes CASSSPGQGFSIQYF.

This clonotype was counted ten times or more. The chain is built from TRBV11-2 and TRBJ2-2, with D hard to call. Germline V gives CDR1 SGHAT, CDR2 FQNNGV. The germline V and J ends were trimmed by 4 bases and 1 base, with 7 bases remaining between them. CDR3 length equals 14 residues. Here the CDR3 DNA reads TGTGCCAGCAGCTCCGGAGTGAACACCGGGGAGCTGTTTTTT. Translating it yields CASSSGVNTGELFF.